A selection of T cell receptor beta chains follows, all from one sample in a study of persistence of HIV-infected CD4 T cells. TCRdb's copy holds only in-frame clones and misses some; the assay was immunoSEQ multiplex PCR. The sample lists 35,000 to 40,000 clones, roughly 80% occurring once. Antigen specificity for these receptors is unknown. Source: CD4+ T cells sorted from PBMCs after roughly 20-hour stimulation, taken from a patient who received antiretroviral therapy. Every receptor here comes from an adult man with HIV who was CMV-seropositive. The CDR3 runs from the conserved cysteine through the conserved F or W. Each record gives: clone size, V gene, J gene, CDR3 length, D gene, CDR3 protein, CDR3 DNA. A D gene is named only where the DNA matches it firmly. Clone size, where shown, is once, few, many, or a class for clones that have expanded.

.	TRBV7-2	TRBJ1-6	16	.	CASSSQAGRGNSPLHF	TGTGCCAGCAGCTCCCAGGCTGGCAGGGGTAATTCACCCCTCCACTTT
.	TRBV28	TRBJ1-1	15	.	CASSGENRRNTEAFF	TGTGCCAGCAGTGGAGAAAACAGGAGGAACACTGAAGCTTTCTTT
once	TRBV6-1	TRBJ1-1	16	TRBD1	CASSEPKAGGFTEAFF	TGTGCCAGCAGTGAACCCAAGGCAGGGGGCTTCACTGAAGCTTTCTTT
.	TRBV19	TRBJ1-2	16	.	CASSTSARREVQGYTF	TGTGCCAGTAGTACTTCAGCTAGGCGGGAGGTGCAGGGCTACACCTTC
.	TRBV5-1	TRBJ1-1	14	TRBD1	CASSPRGGRTEAFF	TGCGCCAGCAGCCCCAGGGGGGGGAGGACTGAAGCTTTCTTT
.	TRBV27	TRBJ1-6	15	.	CASSLYRGAESPLHF	TGTGCCAGCAGTTTATACCGGGGGGCGGAATCACCCCTCCACTTT
.	TRBV6-5	TRBJ2-4	14	.	CASSTDSPLNIQYF	TGTGCCAGCAGCACCGACTCACCCCTAAACATTCAGTACTTC
.	TRBV24-1	TRBJ2-2	17	.	CATITGKKGVDTGELFF	TGTGCCACGATAACAGGGAAAAAGGGAGTGGACACCGGGGAGCTGTTTTTT
.	TRBV2	TRBJ1-5	17	.	CASSGTPGPSTHQPQHF	TGTGCCAGCAGTGGTACTCCGGGACCCAGCACTCATCAGCCCCAGCATTTT
.	TRBV6-1	TRBJ2-3	12	.	CASSEPGAQEYF	TGTGCCAGCAGTGAACCGGGTGCGCAGGAGTATTTT
few	TRBV25-1	TRBJ1-6	15	.	CASSIHPRGNSPLHF	TGTGCCAGCAGTATACACCCACGGGGTAATTCACCCCTCCACTTT
.	TRBV6-5	TRBJ1-5	15	.	CASSRNRDANQPQHF	TGTGCCAGCAGTCGTAACCGGGACGCCAATCAGCCCCAGCATTTT
.	TRBV12-3/TRBV12-4	TRBJ2-3	13	.	CASGTSRTDTQYF	TGTGCCAGCGGGACCTCACGCACAGATACGCAGTATTTT
.	TRBV3-1/TRBV3-2	TRBJ1-3	15	.	CASSPQAVAGNTIYF	TGTGCCAGCAGCCCACAGGCGGTAGCTGGAAACACCATATATTTT
.	TRBV6-1	TRBJ2-7	17	TRBD2	CASSERLAGGMVNEQYF	TGTGCCAGCAGTGAAAGGCTAGCGGGGGGAATGGTGAACGAGCAGTACTTC
.	TRBV5-8	TRBJ1-4	16	TRBD1	CASSLNRQGADEKLFF	TGTGCCAGCAGCTTGAATAGACAGGGGGCAGATGAAAAACTGTTTTTT
.	TRBV3-1/TRBV3-2	TRBJ2-1	16	.	CASSQDGVPGYNEQFF	TGTGCCAGCAGCCAAGACGGGGTGCCGGGATACAATGAGCAGTTCTTC
.	TRBV7-9	TRBJ2-5	13	.	CASTGGAGETQYF	TGTGCCAGCACTGGGGGGGCAGGTGAGACCCAGTACTTC
.	TRBV5-1	TRBJ1-2	16	.	CASSGGRTVDRYGYTF	TGCGCCAGCAGCGGGGGGAGGACAGTTGATCGCTATGGCTACACCTTC
.	TRBV6-1	TRBJ1-5	15	.	CASSEQGPRGQPQHF	TGTGCCAGCAGTGAACAGGGCCCCCGCGGTCAGCCCCAGCATTTT
few	TRBV5-5	TRBJ1-1	15	.	CASSSEGRLNTEAFF	TGTGCCAGCAGCTCTGAGGGACGGTTGAACACTGAAGCTTTCTTT
few	TRBV4-1	TRBJ1-5	13	.	CASSSDRGQPQHF	TGCGCCAGCAGCTCGGATAGAGGACAGCCCCAGCATTTT
few	TRBV7-6	TRBJ2-3	18	TRBD1	CASSPKILQGVSTDTQYF	TGTGCCAGCAGCCCGAAGATCCTACAGGGGGTTAGCACAGATACGCAGTATTTT
few	TRBV19	TRBJ1-2	15	.	CASSMVNEVSYGYTF	TGTGCCAGTAGTATGGTTAATGAAGTCAGCTATGGCTACACCTTC
.	TRBV12-3/TRBV12-4	TRBJ2-7	11	.	CASSSTGKQYF	TGTGCCAGCAGTTCAACAGGGAAGCAGTACTTC
.	TRBV6-5	TRBJ2-3	10	.	CVSGADTQYF	TGTGTCTCGGGGGCAGATACGCAGTATTTT
.	TRBV12-3/TRBV12-4	TRBJ2-4	13	.	CASSFIGGDIQYF	TGTGCCAGCAGTTTTATTGGAGGGGACATTCAGTACTTC
.	TRBV5-1	TRBJ1-1	14	TRBD1	CASSWGQAGTEAFF	TGCGCCAGCAGCTGGGGACAGGCTGGCACTGAAGCTTTCTTT
.	TRBV2	TRBJ2-1	15	.	CASSFGHLGGDEQFF	TGTGCCAGCAGTTTCGGACATCTTGGGGGCGATGAGCAGTTCTTC
.	TRBV19	TRBJ1-2	14	TRBD1	CASMGGRGSYGYTF	TGTGCCAGTATGGGAGGCAGGGGGAGTTATGGCTACACCTTC
.	TRBV5-4	TRBJ1-2	14	.	CASSLGDGSYGYTF	TGTGCCAGCAGCTTGGGAGACGGCTCCTATGGCTACACCTTC
few	TRBV6-5	TRBJ2-2	15	TRBD1	CASNPRGPGTGELFF	TGTGCCAGCAATCCGAGGGGGCCGGGAACCGGGGAGCTGTTTTTT
.	TRBV3-1/TRBV3-2	TRBJ2-3	16	.	CASSPQGSTVADTQYF	TGTGCCAGCAGCCCACAGGGCTCTACGGTTGCAGATACGCAGTATTTT
.	TRBV7-9	TRBJ2-3	17	TRBD2	CASSLGTSGGSTDTQYF	TGTGCCAGCAGCTTAGGTACTAGCGGGGGGTCCACAGATACGCAGTATTTT
.	TRBV30	TRBJ2-3	17	TRBD2	CAWSVRSRAGGPDTQYF	TGTGCCTGGAGTGTAAGAAGTCGAGCGGGGGGGCCAGATACGCAGTATTTT
.	TRBV28	TRBJ2-7	15	.	CASSLLSGDPHEQYF	TGTGCCAGCAGTTTACTTTCAGGGGACCCCCACGAGCAGTACTTC
.	TRBV6-1	TRBJ1-1	14	.	CASSEFSQNTEAFF	TGTGCCAGCAGTGAATTTTCCCAAAACACTGAAGCTTTCTTT
.	TRBV5-4	TRBJ2-3	17	TRBD2	CASSLGGAGGLGNTQYF	TGTGCCAGCAGCCTGGGAGGAGCGGGGGGGCTAGGAAATACGCAGTATTTT
.	TRBV28	TRBJ2-6	14	.	CASSSHDRANVLTF	TGTGCCAGCAGTTCACATGACAGGGCCAACGTCCTGACTTTC
.	TRBV7-9	TRBJ2-5	14	TRBD1	CASSLAGQEKTQYF	TGTGCCAGCAGCTTAGCGGGACAGGAAAAGACCCAGTACTTC
few	TRBV4-1	TRBJ1-5	15	TRBD1	CASSQGDRGNQPQHF	TGCGCCAGCAGCCAGGGGGACAGGGGAAATCAGCCCCAGCATTTT
.	TRBV2	TRBJ2-4	15	TRBD1	CASSVDRGEKNIQYF	TGTGCCAGCAGTGTAGACAGGGGAGAAAAAAACATTCAGTACTTC
.	TRBV6-5	TRBJ2-7	14	.	CASSRRDRDYEQYF	TGTGCCAGCAGCCGCCGGGACCGAGACTACGAGCAGTACTTC
.	TRBV27	TRBJ1-1	15	TRBD1	CASSLRGTVNTEAFF	TGTGCCAGCAGTTTAAGAGGGACAGTCAACACTGAAGCTTTCTTT
.	TRBV3-1/TRBV3-2	TRBJ1-4	13	TRBD1	CASSRQGNEKLFF	TGTGCCAGCAGCCGACAGGGGAACGAAAAACTGTTTTTT
.	TRBV19	TRBJ1-5	15	TRBD1	CASSASGGGNQPQHF	TGTGCCAGTAGTGCCTCAGGGGGCGGCAATCAGCCCCAGCATTTT
.	TRBV3-1/TRBV3-2	TRBJ2-3	12	.	CASSQDTGTQYF	TGTGCCAGCAGCCAAGACACGGGTACGCAGTATTTT